This T cell receptor beta chain originates from a study of monozygotic twins with inflammatory bowel disease. A word on this clonotype: Its target is not known.

Whole-study findings and limits: IBD patients share fewer clonotypes with other people than healthy twins do, especially with disease activity. Concordant and discordant twins showed no difference in repertoire similarity, possibly from limited power.

Incorporation of UMIs carrying a 6-nucleotide sample barcode was performed by template switching. Each CDR3 protein gets one entry in TCRdb, which reprocessed the 5' RACE reads and gives no DNA. The clone table shows 200,000 to 250,000 distinct CDR3 sequences, with the ten largest holding approximately 1.6%. The CDR3 spans 13 residues. CDR1 and CDR2 from the germline V gene are LGHDT and YNNKEL (reference sequence). Sequenced input: blood. The chain joins TRBV3-1 to TRBJ2-7. The sequence derives from a human donor with ulcerative colitis or Crohn's disease, or a healthy co-twin of an affected twin (not recorded which). The CDR3 protein is CASSQYQRGEQYF.